This note documents a single TCR beta chain sequence. This sample includes further DNA sequences coding for the same CDR3. Only Caucasian adults living in Nashville, Tennessee served as donors. Using immunoSEQ multiplex PCR, the repertoire was profiled, and TCRdb retains in-frame clones only, with some absent. In the table there are fewer than 2.5 million clones, over 85% of which are singletons. V lost 2 bases, J lost 6 bases, and 4 bases lay in between. The germline gives CDR1 KGHSH, CDR2 LQKENI. There are 11 residues in the CDR3. These data are taken from a study of shared clonotypes between healthy human individuals. Study overall: The study drew on two women and a few men aged 18 to 49 as donors.

The rearrangement links TRBV18 to TRBJ1-2; D not resolved. The TCR comes from a man between 18 and 35 years old in good health. Some clones in this sample may be carry-over from other donors' samples. The sequenced sample consisted of naive CD4+ T cells from PBMCs. The subset denotes: CD45RA+ positively selected. CDR3: CASSPGDGYTF. The CDR3, as DNA: TGTGCCAGCTCACCAGGGGATGGCTACACCTTC.